This TCR beta chain is drawn from a study of T-cell memory formation after mild COVID-19. General study results and limits: Clones that contracted from day 15 to 85 had balanced CD4/CD8; later expanders were CD4+ biased. Day 37-peaking second-wave clones had unconfirmed SARS-CoV-2 specificity. Chiefly within CM and EM were the contracting CD4+ clones; CD8+ ones were within EMRA.

This clonotype was found once. Its cognate antigen is unknown. The authors produced TCR alpha and TCR beta cDNA libraries with sample barcodes and UMIs by 5'RACE using constant-segment primers. Via MiXCR, TCRdb re-called the 5' RACE reads, giving one row per CDR3 protein. The sample lists just over 200,000 distinct CDR3 sequences, over 9.5% occurring once. The V and J ends lost 4 bases and 10 bases respectively, with 23 bases between them. Looked up from germline, CDR1 is SGHTA and CDR2 is FQGNSA. This CDR3 has 16 amino acids. The chain uses TRBV7-2 and TRBJ2-1, with D perhaps TRBD2 (7 bases). This TCR derives from a young man who had mild COVID-19 (a few samples of this study predate the infection). Cell type and time point are not known. Sequencing input: PBMCs or a T cell subset sorted from them (not recorded which). CDR3 loop: CASSSRGGGKLQEQFF. The CDR3 bases are TGTGCCAGCAGCTCCCGAGGGGGGGGGAAGTTGCAGGAGCAGTTCTTC.